A single T cell receptor (beta chain) is shown here with its context. This record comes from a study of human T cells and chemical hapten exposure. Study information: Per-sample variation in TCR yield stemmed mainly from small pooled library volume differences.

Attachment of unique molecular identifiers to individual cDNA molecules was performed in the library. TCRdb independently ran MiXCR on the RACE reads; one entry per CDR3 protein. The sample yields about 180,000 distinct CDR3 sequences, about 31% seen once. Germline lookup yields CDR1 PRHDT and CDR2 FYEKMQ (reference sequence). V dropped 7 bases and J dropped 2 bases, with 13 bases sitting between them. This CDR3 has 14 amino acids. Time point reported: pre-sensitization, week 0. As for treatment: therapeutic diphenylcyclopropenone sensitization with weekly scalp DPC. Sequenced here: whole blood, sampled in connection with sensitization to the hapten diphenylcyclopropenone (DPC). The chain links TRBV13 to TRBJ2-3; D ambiguous. The source of this sequence is a woman aged 25-40 years with alopecia areata. Some clones in this sample may be carry-over from other donors' samples. Written as DNA, the CDR3 is TGTGCCAGCAACCTTCTGGGGTTCACAGATACGCAGTATTTT. Amino acids: CASNLLGFTDTQYF.